This TCR beta chain was recorded in a study of T-cell reconstitution after alpha-beta-depleted transplantation in children. Unique molecular identifiers tagged the TCRbeta library. TCRdb analysed the PCR reads with MiXCR anew, one entry per CDR3 protein. The table includes about 260,000 distinct CDR3 sequences, roughly 8% detected once. This clonotype was seen at least ten times. As yet, its antigen is unknown. V gave up 2 bases and J gave up 2 bases; unmatched junction bases: 5. Germline V gives CDR1 SNHLY, CDR2 FYNNEI. This CDR3 comprises 17 residues. Study-level results: One year after transplant, T-cell counts and diversity came mostly from newly produced T cells. Day-60 TCRbeta diversity that was high in some patients was derived from surviving recipient T cells and thymic progenitors.

The TCR was taken from a male patient under 18 who had a stem cell transplant for acute lymphoblastic leukemia, so the T cells may come from the graft donor. The source was PBMCs, mostly from graft donor cells, collected 180 days after TCRalphabeta/CD19-depleted stem cell transplant. V gene TRBV2 combines with J gene TRBJ2-7, with 14 nucleotides matching TRBD2. CDR3 DNA: TGTGCCAGCAGTGAAAGACTAGCGGGAGGGCCACCCTACGAGCAGTACTTC. The encoded protein is CASSERLAGGPPYEQYF.